These 20 T cell receptor beta chains were all obtained from the same sample, sequenced in a study of blood T cell repertoires in COVID-19. Measured with immunoSEQ multiplex PCR; TCRdb has only the in-frame clones, and not every one. This sample has fewer than 250,000 clones, with roughly four fifths found just once. Source material: peripheral blood. These receptors were collected from a woman aged 45-65 years with acute or convalescent COVID-19.

The V call is TRBV5-8, the J call TRBJ2-2; D not resolved. CDR3 size: 15 residues. Germline CDR1 is SGHTS and CDR2 is YDEGEE. V was cut by 3 bases and J by 2 bases, with 11 bases left in between. CDR3 bases: TGTGCCAGCAGCTCCTTTACTGATAACACCGGGGAGCTGTTTTTT. Protein: CASSSFTDNTGELFF.

This rearrangement joins TRBV6-6 to TRBJ2-7; 10 positions agree with TRBD1. This CDR3 comprises 12 residues. Germline CDR1 reads MNHNY; CDR2 reads SVGAGI (reference sequence). The V segment lost 2 bases and the J segment 12 bases; nucleotides outside the gene matches: 4. For the CDR3, the DNA is TGTGCCAGCAGTTACGACAGGGGGCACCCGTACTTC. Amino acid sequence: CASSYDRGHPYF.

The J gene is TRBJ2-1, the V gene TRBV7-3; D gene uncertain. The CDR3 runs to 16 residues. Trimming shortened V by 2 bases and J by 0 bases, and 11 bases separated the two germline ends. Germline V gene sequence: CDR1 SGHTA, CDR2 FQGTGA. CDR3 nucleotides: TGTGCCAGCAGCTTATACTCCAGGTCCTCCTACAATGAGCAGTTCTTC. Translated, it gives CASSLYSRSSYNEQFF.

The chain is built from TRBV6-6 and TRBJ1-6, with unresolved D. The CDR3 runs 14 residues. Trimming pared 2 bases from V and 7 bases from J, leaving 9 bases between. Germline CDR1 is MNHNY and CDR2 is SVGAGI (reference sequence). This chain's CDR3 is CASSYMESNSPLHF. DNA of the CDR3: TGTGCCAGCAGTTACATGGAGTCCAATTCACCCCTCCACTTT.

V gene TRBV2 combines with J gene TRBJ1-2; the match to TRBD1 covers 8 bases. The length of the CDR3 is 15 residues. The germline gives CDR1 SNHLY, CDR2 FYNNEI. V gave up 4 bases and J gave up 7 bases; unmatched junction bases: 11. CDR3: CASSAVPGGAGGYTF. For the CDR3, the DNA is TGTGCCAGCAGTGCCGTACCAGGGGGCGCGGGTGGCTACACCTTC.

The chain combines TRBV27 with TRBJ1-2; D ambiguous. The CDR3 spans 12 residues. Germline loops: CDR1 MNHEY, CDR2 SMNVEV (reference sequence). Deletions cut 7 bases from V and 2 bases from J, with 8 bases between. The CDR3, as DNA: TGTGCCAGCAAGCAGGCGAACTATGGCTACACCTTC. It codes for CASKQANYGYTF.

The chain links TRBV5-4 to TRBJ2-7; D is possibly TRBD2 (6 bases). Trimming removed 4 bases at V and 3 bases at J, with 17 bases between. Per germline, CDR1 SGHNT and CDR2 YYREEE (reference sequence). The length of the CDR3 is 15 residues. This chain's CDR3 is CASSRTGLLHYEQYF. DNA for the CDR3: TGTGCCAGCAGCCGAACAGGACTATTACACTACGAGCAGTACTTC.

This chain joins TRBV5-4 and TRBJ2-7, with TRBD1 matching over 9 bases. V was clipped by 3 bases and J by 5 bases; unmatched bases: 3. Germline loops: CDR1 SGHNT, CDR2 YYREEE (reference sequence). There are 13 residues in the CDR3. CDR3 in amino acids: CASSWTGADEQYF. As DNA, the CDR3 is TGTGCCAGCAGCTGGACAGGGGCTGACGAGCAGTACTTC. Combining the CDR3 with reference TRBV5-4 and TRBJ2-7 gives the whole variable domain ETGVTQSPTHLIKTRGQQVTLRCSSQSGHNTVSWYQQALGQGPQFIFQYYREEENGRGNFPPRFSGLQFPNYSSELNVNALELDDSALYLCASSWTGADEQYFGPGTRLTVT.

The CDR3 bases are TGTGCCAGTAGTAAAGGACAGGCACTTGCAACTAATGAAAAACTGTTTTTT. Its translation is CASSKGQALATNEKLFF. J is TRBJ1-4 and V is TRBV19, with TRBD1 identical over 7 bases. The CDR3 length is 17 residues. CDR1 is LNHDA, CDR2 SQIVND, per germline (reference sequence). Unmatched junction bases numbered 8, after V lost 4 bases and J lost 0 bases. Together with reference TRBV19 and TRBJ1-4, the CDR3 gives the full variable domain: DGGITQSPKYLFRKEGQNVTLSCEQNLNHDAMYWYRQDPGQGLRLIYYSQIVNDFQKGDIAEGYSVSREKKESFPLTVTSAQKNPTAFYLCASSKGQALATNEKLFFGSGTQLSVL.

V and J are TRBV10-3 and TRBJ1-3, with D unclear. This CDR3 has 16 amino acids. With 3 bases removed from V and 0 bases from J, the gap between germline ends came to 12 bases. Per germline, CDR1 ENHRY and CDR2 SYGVKD. The CDR3 protein is CAISESGDSSGNTIYF. CDR3 nucleotides: TGTGCCATCAGTGAATCCGGGGATAGCTCTGGAAACACCATATATTTT.

The chain employs TRBV3-1 (or the pseudogene TRBV3-2) and TRBJ1-3, with a possible D match to TRBD1 (6 bases). Germline V lookup: CDR1 LGHDT, CDR2 YNNKEL (reference sequence). This CDR3 is built from 15 residues. V was pared by 3 bases and J by 2 bases, with 11 bases between. The CDR3 DNA is TGTGCCAGCAGCCACCTACAGGGAGCTGGAAACACCATATATTTT. It translates to CASSHLQGAGNTIYF.

The chain uses TRBV10-3 and TRBJ2-3; the match to TRBD1 covers 10 bases. Per the germline V gene, CDR1 is ENHRY and CDR2 is SYGVKD. This CDR3 contains 15 residues. Trimming at V came to 3 bases and at J to 3 bases, leaving 3 bases not matched to a gene. CDR3 DNA: TGTGCCATCAGTGACCGGGACAGGGGTACAGATACGCAGTATTTT. Amino acids: CAISDRDRGTDTQYF.

The genes are TRBV7-2 and TRBJ2-7, with 8 bases lining up with TRBD1. The germline gives CDR1 SGHTA, CDR2 FQGNSA. The V gene end was trimmed by 0 bases and the J gene end by 5 bases; junction bases not matched to a gene: 6. This CDR3 region has 15 residues. The CDR3 reads CASSLARGLGNEQYF. The DNA of the CDR3 is TGTGCCAGCAGCTTAGCCAGGGGGCTAGGGAACGAGCAGTACTTC.

Written as DNA, the CDR3 is TGTGCCACCAGCCAAGGGCCGGGGGGAAACACCATATATTTT. It is translated as CATSQGPGGNTIYF. The rearrangement joins TRBV15 to TRBJ1-3; D unclear. This CDR3 region has 14 residues. Per germline, CDR1 LNHNV and CDR2 YYDKDF (reference sequence). V was cut by 5 bases and J by 4 bases, with 12 bases left in between.

The chain joins TRBV27 to TRBJ2-7; weak D call: TRBD2 (6 bases). Germline V gene sequence: CDR1 MNHEY, CDR2 SMNVEV (reference sequence). The CDR3 loop spans 14 amino acids. Trimming took off 4 bases at V and 6 bases at J, with 16 bases between the two ends. CDR3 nucleotide sequence: TGTGCCAGCAGTTCTCAGCGGGTCTTCCCCGAGCAGTACTTC. This codes for CASSSQRVFPEQYF.

The V and J genes are TRBV7-8 and TRBJ2-7; D is perhaps TRBD2 (5 bases). Germline V gene sequence: CDR1 SGHVS, CDR2 FQNEAQ. The CDR3 sequence is 14 residues long. The V gene lost 4 bases and the J gene lost 2 bases, with 12 bases spanning the gap. This chain's CDR3 is CASSYQFGTYEQYF. The CDR3 region has the DNA TGTGCCAGCAGCTACCAGTTCGGGACCTACGAGCAGTACTTC.

The chain carries TRBV18 and TRBJ2-2; D possibly corresponds to TRBD2 (5 bases). The germline V gene encodes CDR1 KGHSH and CDR2 LQKENI. This CDR3 is built from 15 residues. The germline V and J ends were trimmed by 3 bases and 5 bases, with 13 bases remaining between them. The CDR3 reads CASSPQRDGTGELFF. CDR3 nucleotide sequence: TGTGCCAGCTCACCTCAGAGGGATGGGACCGGGGAGCTGTTTTTT. The variable domain in full, completed from reference TRBV18 and TRBJ2-2, reads NAGVMQNPRHLVRRRGQEARLRCSPMKGHSHVYWYRQLPEEGLKFMVYLQKENIIDESGMPKERFSAEFPKEGPSILRIQQVVRGDSAAYFCASSPQRDGTGELFFGEGSRLTVL.

This chain joins TRBV6-2 or TRBV6-3 and TRBJ1-2; 8 bases line up with TRBD1. From germline, CDR1 is MNHEY and CDR2 SVGEGT. V was pared by 6 bases and J by 7 bases, with 7 bases of the junction left unmatched. The CDR3 is made up of 13 amino acids. The CDR3 loop reads CASSHGQGRGYTF. DNA of the CDR3: TGTGCCAGCAGCCACGGACAGGGTCGTGGCTACACCTTC.

The V gene is TRBV7-9, the J gene TRBJ2-5; 13 bases line up with TRBD2. The CDR3 length is 15 residues. The germline gives CDR1 SEHNR, CDR2 FQNEAQ (reference sequence). Trimming took 5 bases from V and 4 from J; bases not matched to a gene: 4. CDR3 nucleotides: TGTGCCAGCAGCGTGGGACTAGCGGGAACAGAGACCCAGTACTTC. Residues: CASSVGLAGTETQYF.

The chain has TRBV28 and TRBJ1-2; D unclear. V was shortened by 5 bases and J by 5 bases, with 12 bases between the two germline ends. Germline lookup yields CDR1 MDHEN and CDR2 SYDVKM. CDR3 length: 13 amino acids. This chain's CDR3 is CASSLEEWYGYTF. The CDR3 DNA sequence: TGTGCCAGCAGTCTCGAGGAGTGGTATGGCTACACCTTC.